One sample yielded the 13 T cell receptor beta chains listed below, sequenced in a study of cytomegalovirus exposure and HLA in healthy donors. Libraries were prepared by immunoSEQ multiplex PCR; TCRdb keeps only in-frame clonotypes and omits some of them. The sample carries around 250,000 clones, about 90% recorded once. Sequenced: PBMCs. The receptors shown here come from a woman aged 25-40 years in good health and CMV-seronegative.

This clone has more than one count but fewer than ten. This chain links TRBV19 with TRBJ2-7; 12 bases line up with TRBD2. This CDR3 spans 15 amino acids. CDR1 LNHDA and CDR2 SQIVND come from the germline V gene (reference sequence). Losses at the gene ends were 5 bases for V and 3 bases for J; bases not matched to a gene: 5. CDR3 in DNA: TGTGCCAGTAGTTCCGGGACTAGCGGGTTCTACGAGCAGTACTTC. Amino acids: CASSSGTSGFYEQYF.

In regard to this clone: This CDR3 is also generated by other DNA sequences in the sample. V is TRBV15 and J is TRBJ2-7; TRBD1 matches at 11 bases. The CDR3 has 14 residues. The trim removed 3 bases at V and 4 bases at J, leaving 2 bases unmatched. Germline CDR1 reads LNHNV; CDR2 reads YYDKDF (reference sequence). CDR3 DNA sequence: TGTGCCACCAGCAGGGACAGGGGGCTATACGAGCAGTACTTC. This gives the protein CATSRDRGLYEQYF.

This clone was observed a few times. This rearrangement joins TRBV4-2 to TRBJ2-7; the D is unclear. V lost 0 bases and J 2 bases, leaving 8 bases between the germline ends. Per the germline V gene, CDR1 is LGHNA and CDR2 is YNFKEQ. The CDR3 sequence is 14 residues long. The CDR3 DNA reads TGTGCCAGCAGCCAAGAATTGGAAACCTACGAGCAGTACTTC. Its protein is CASSQELETYEQYF.

This chain connects TRBV2 to TRBJ1-5; a possible D gene is TRBD1 (5 bases). Germline V gene data show CDR1 as SNHLY and CDR2 as FYNNEI. This CDR3 spans 16 amino acids. Trimming stripped 10 bases from V and 1 base from J, with 20 bases between. The CDR3 bases are TGTGCCACCGGGGGAGGGGCTGGGAGGAGCAATCAGCCCCAGCATTTT. Translated, it gives CATGGGAGRSNQPQHF.

The chain links TRBV27 to TRBJ1-5; 8 nucleotides agree with TRBD1. Trimming took 4 bases from V and 11 from J; bases not matched to a gene: 13. This CDR3 comprises 15 residues. Germline V gene sequence: CDR1 MNHEY, CDR2 SMNVEV (reference sequence). The CDR3 here is CASSSPGQAQWSQHF. The CDR3 DNA reads as TGTGCCAGCAGTTCACCGGGACAGGCTCAATGGTCCCAGCATTTT.

The gene calls are TRBV29-1 and TRBJ2-7; no firm D call. Trimming shortened V by 4 bases and J by 1 base, and 8 bases separated the two germline ends. This CDR3 comprises 12 residues. Germline lookup yields CDR1 SQVTM and CDR2 ANQGSEA. CDR3 sequence reads: CSVGMDSYEQYF. The CDR3 region has the DNA TGCAGCGTTGGAATGGATTCCTACGAGCAGTACTTC.

The CDR3 loop reads CASQSRAGSGYTQYF. Here the CDR3 DNA reads TGTGCTAGCCAATCTAGAGCGGGGTCGGGGTATACGCAGTATTTT. The genes are TRBV12-5 and TRBJ2-3, with 7 bases matching TRBD2. CDR3 length equals 15 residues. The trim removed 9 bases at V and 7 bases at J, leaving 16 bases unmatched. Germline CDR1 LGHNT, CDR2 FRNRAP.

The chain couples TRBV7-9 to TRBJ2-3, with D uncertain. Trimming shortened V by 0 bases and J by 2 bases, and 9 bases separated the two germline ends. Germline V gene data show CDR1 as SEHNR and CDR2 as FQNEAQ (reference sequence). CDR3 length: 15 residues. CDR3 in DNA: TGTGCCAGCAGCTTAGCGGAAGTCCCCACAGATACGCAGTATTTT. This codes for CASSLAEVPTDTQYF.

This sequence joins TRBV9 and TRBJ2-1; the match to TRBD2 covers 16 bases. With 1 base clipped from V and 4 bases from J, the junction kept 8 bases outside the gene matches. The germline V gene has CDR1 SGDLS and CDR2 YYNGEE. CDR3 length equals 19 residues. This CDR3 is CASSVSVPGLAGGYNEQFF. CDR3 bases: TGTGCCAGCAGCGTATCCGTCCCGGGACTAGCGGGAGGGTACAATGAGCAGTTCTTC.

The chain employs TRBV7-9 and TRBJ2-7; a possible D gene is TRBD2 (5 bases). The germline V gene has CDR1 SEHNR and CDR2 FQNEAQ (reference sequence). V was shortened by 5 bases and J by 3 bases, with 17 bases between the two germline ends. This CDR3 spans 15 amino acids. This CDR3 reads CASSLGLLVGYEQYF. The DNA of the CDR3 is TGTGCCAGCAGCCTAGGACTGCTTGTAGGCTACGAGCAGTACTTC.

This chain links TRBV9 with TRBJ2-5, with 8 bases fitting TRBD1. The junction had 7 bases not matched to a gene; V was cut back by 4 bases and J by 5 bases. Germline loops: CDR1 SGDLS, CDR2 YYNGEE. This CDR3 spans 14 amino acids. CDR3 in amino acids: CASSPGTGGETQYF. The CDR3 bases are TGTGCCAGCAGCCCCGGGACAGGCGGGGAGACCCAGTACTTC.

The chain combines TRBV27 with TRBJ2-1, with D possibly being TRBD2 (5 bases). V was trimmed by 2 bases and J by 7 bases, leaving 9 bases between them. Germline CDR1 reads MNHEY; CDR2 reads SMNVEV (reference sequence). The CDR3 contains 13 residues. The CDR3 DNA follows: TGTGCCAGCAGTTTAGCAACTAGTAATGAGCAGTTCTTC. Protein product: CASSLATSNEQFF.

This rearrangement joins TRBV5-1 to TRBJ2-2, with 13 bases matching TRBD2. The trim removed 0 bases at V and 4 bases at J, leaving 6 bases unmatched. The germline CDR1 and CDR2 sequences are SGHRS and YFSETQ. CDR3 size: 18 residues. DNA for the CDR3: TGCGCCAGCAGCTTGGCCGGACTAGCGGGAGTGGCCACCGGGGAGCTGTTTTTT. The encoded protein is CASSLAGLAGVATGELFF.